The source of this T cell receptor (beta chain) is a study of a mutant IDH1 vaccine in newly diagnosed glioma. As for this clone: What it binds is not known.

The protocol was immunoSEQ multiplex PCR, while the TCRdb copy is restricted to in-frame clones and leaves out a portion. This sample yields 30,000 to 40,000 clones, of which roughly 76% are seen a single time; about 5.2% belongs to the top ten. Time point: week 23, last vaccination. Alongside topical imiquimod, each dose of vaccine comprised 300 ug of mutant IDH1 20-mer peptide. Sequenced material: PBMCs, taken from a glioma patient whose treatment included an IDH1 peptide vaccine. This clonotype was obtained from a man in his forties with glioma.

In DNA form, the CDR3 reads TGTGCCAGCAGCTTGGCAGGGGGCAGTAAACTGTTTTTT. Translation: CASSLAGGSKLFF. This rearrangement joins TRBV5-4 to TRBJ1-4; 8 bases match TRBD1. Unmatched junction bases numbered 3, after V lost 0 bases and J lost 11 bases. CDR3 length: 13 amino acids. CDR1 and CDR2 from the germline V gene are SGHNT and YYREEE (reference sequence).